The 8 T cell receptor beta chains below were found in one sample sequenced in a study of blood T cells in healthy people across ages. Primed by a sample-barcoded 5' primer and a J-beta primer mix, a second PCR proceeded for 7 to 11 cycles. From the 5' RACE reads, TCRdb called clonotypes with MiXCR, one entry per CDR3 protein. This sample has over 300,000 distinct CDR3 sequences, with more than 45% found just once. The material sequenced was blood. Receptor source: a man between 60 and 70 years old in good health.

V and J are TRBV20-1 and TRBJ1-2; unclear D gene. Trimming pared 2 bases from V and 2 bases from J, leaving 21 bases between. Germline lookup yields CDR1 DFQATT and CDR2 SNEGSKA (reference sequence). This CDR3 is 17 amino acids long. The DNA for the CDR3 is TGCAGTGCTAGAACCTCTGAACTTTGGCAAATGAACTATGGCTACACCTTC. This gives the protein CSARTSELWQMNYGYTF.

V usage is TRBV18 and J usage is TRBJ2-4, with D possibly being TRBD1 (6 bases). CDR3 size: 14 residues. Trimming pared 3 bases from V and 3 bases from J, leaving 9 bases between. Germline CDR1 reads KGHSH; CDR2 reads LQKENI. CDR3 sequence reads: CASSPTGIKNIQYF. In DNA form, the CDR3 reads TGTGCCAGCTCACCTACAGGGATCAAAAACATTCAGTACTTC.

The CDR3 region is CATSRDLRVANEQYF. The CDR3 DNA sequence: TGTGCCACCAGCAGAGATCTCAGAGTCGCCAATGAGCAGTACTTC. The V call is TRBV15, the J call TRBJ2-4; D gene unclear. The CDR3 is 15 amino acids. Trimming shortened V by 0 bases and J by 13 bases, and 19 bases separated the two germline ends. CDR1 LNHNV and CDR2 YYDKDF come from the germline V gene (reference sequence).

In regard to this clonotype: This is likely a read error, given that the CDR3 carries no conserved phenylalanine or tryptophan at its end. This chain links TRBV29-1 with TRBJ2-3; 7 nucleotides align to TRBD2. Germline loops: CDR1 SQVTM, CDR2 ANQGSEA. The CDR3 sequence is 14 residues long. V gave up 6 bases and J gave up 2 bases; unmatched junction bases: 8. The CDR3: CSVQTSLNTDTQYI. The CDR3 DNA reads as TGCAGCGTCCAGACTAGCCTTAACACAGATACGCAGTATATT.

The V gene is TRBV5-1, the J gene TRBJ2-1; the D gene is possibly TRBD2 (6 bases). The CDR3 is made up of 14 amino acids. Germline values: CDR1 SGHRS, CDR2 YFSETQ. Trimming stripped 4 bases from V and 6 bases from J, with 14 bases between. The CDR3 is CASSLGGFRNEQFF. CDR3 DNA sequence: TGCGCCAGCAGCCTTGGGGGGTTCCGCAATGAGCAGTTCTTC.

The J gene is TRBJ1-1, the V gene TRBV3-1; no clear D gene. With 4 bases removed from V and 0 bases from J, the gap between germline ends came to 6 bases. Germline V lookup: CDR1 LGHDT, CDR2 YNNKEL (reference sequence). The CDR3 length is 13 residues. The CDR3 DNA reads as TGTGCCAGCAGCCTTCTTTTGAACACTGAAGCTTTCTTT. Protein sequence: CASSLLLNTEAFF.

The chain combines TRBV24-1 with TRBJ1-5, with D hard to call. The CDR3 has 14 amino acids. With 6 bases removed from V and 0 bases from J, the gap between germline ends came to 8 bases. CDR1 and CDR2 (germline): KGHDR, SFDVKD. CDR3 coding DNA: TGTGCCACCAGTCTGTCTAATAGCAATCAGCCCCAGCATTTT. This translates into CATSLSNSNQPQHF.

A few counts support this clonotype. Here the CDR3 DNA reads TGTGCCACCCGACGGTACAATGAGCAGTTCTTC. Amino acids: CATRRYNEQFF. The rearrangement joins TRBV6-2 or TRBV6-3 to TRBJ2-1; D gene unclear. Trimming shortened V by 10 bases and J by 4 bases, and 8 bases separated the two germline ends. The germline V gene encodes CDR1 MNHEY and CDR2 SVGEGT. The CDR3 contains 11 residues.